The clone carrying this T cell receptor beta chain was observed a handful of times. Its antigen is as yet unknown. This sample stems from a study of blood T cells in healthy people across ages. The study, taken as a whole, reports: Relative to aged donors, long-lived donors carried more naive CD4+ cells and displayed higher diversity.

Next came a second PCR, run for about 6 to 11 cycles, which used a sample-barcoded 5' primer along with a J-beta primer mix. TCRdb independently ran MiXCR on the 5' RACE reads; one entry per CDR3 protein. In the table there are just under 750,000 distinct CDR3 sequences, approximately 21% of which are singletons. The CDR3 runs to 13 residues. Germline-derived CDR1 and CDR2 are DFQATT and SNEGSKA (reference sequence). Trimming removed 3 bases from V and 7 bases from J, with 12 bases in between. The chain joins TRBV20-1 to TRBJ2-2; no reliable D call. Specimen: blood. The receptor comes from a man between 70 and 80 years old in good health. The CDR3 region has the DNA TGCAGTGCTAGGCACAGCTCATACGGGGAGCTGTTTTTT. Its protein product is CSARHSSYGELFF.